This TCR beta chain is from a study of OX40 agonist ivuxolimab in advanced cancers. Study overall: Cancers in dose escalation were hepatocellular, melanoma, renal cell and head and neck.

Germline V gives CDR1 MNHEY, CDR2 SMNVEV (reference sequence). This CDR3 is 13 amino acids long. V lost 3 bases and J lost 5, with 10 bases in between. Of note for this clone: Its antigen is not identified.

Some clones are missing from TCRdb's copy, which holds only in-frame ones; the method was immunoSEQ multiplex PCR. Counted here are 50,000 or so clones, roughly 85% occurring once; the ten biggest clones make up approximately 4.7%. Overall study results and limits: Fewer expanded clones were found on average in CD4+ than in CD8+ T cells. Dosing at 0.1 to 3.0 mg/kg was accompanied by clonal expansion of CD4+ and CD8+ blood T cells by week 6.

The timepoints at which blood was sampled were baseline, cycle 4 day 1, and cycle 7 day 1. The source is an adult with an advanced solid tumor such as melanoma, head and neck, liver or kidney cancer. Sequenced material: CD4+ or CD8+ T cells sorted from blood, taken in a trial of the OX40 agonist ivuxolimab. This chain connects TRBV27 to TRBJ1-1; tentative D call: TRBD1 (6 bases). In nucleotides, the CDR3 is TGTGCCAGCAGTTTGGGGGCGCGGACTGAAGCTTTCTTT. Residues: CASSLGARTEAFF.